The rows below give T cell receptor beta chains drawn from one sample of a study of shared clonotypes between healthy human individuals. The protocol was immunoSEQ multiplex PCR, while the TCRdb copy is restricted to in-frame clones and leaves out a portion. The repertoire holds millions of clones, with approximately 95% as singletons. The source material was naive CD8+ T cells sorted from blood. The receptors were sampled from a man between 18 and 29 years old in good health. Each CDR3 is given with its conserved first and last residue. A D gene is named only where the DNA matches it firmly. The size entry is marked missing in some rows and otherwise reads once, few, many or a size class.

V	J	length	size	D	CDR3	DNA
TRBV4-1	TRBJ1-1	16	few	NA	CASSQDQGPLNTEAFF	TGCGCCAGCAGCCAAGACCAGGGACCTCTGAACACTGAAGCTTTCTTT
TRBV7-9	TRBJ2-7	13	NA	NA	CASSPLGLYEQYF	TGTGCCAGCAGCCCTCTAGGTCTCTACGAGCAGTACTTC
TRBV30	TRBJ1-5	16	few	TRBD1	CAWSTGTGDSNQPQHF	TGTGCCTGGAGCACAGGGACAGGGGATAGCAATCAGCCCCAGCATTTT
TRBV18	TRBJ1-3	18	NA	TRBD1	CASSPPNSGGAFGNTIYF	TGTGCCAGCTCACCACCGAATTCAGGGGGCGCCTTCGGAAACACCATATATTTT
TRBV4-3	TRBJ2-7	15	NA	TRBD2	CASSLFSGSSYEQYF	TGCGCCAGCAGCTTATTTAGCGGGAGCTCCTACGAGCAGTACTTC
TRBV28	TRBJ2-7	16	NA	NA	CASSLRALSSSYEQYF	TGTGCCAGCAGTTTAAGGGCGCTTAGCAGCTCCTACGAGCAGTACTTC
TRBV4-3	TRBJ2-3	13	NA	NA	CASSPSHADTQYF	TGCGCCAGCAGCCCGAGTCACGCAGATACGCAGTATTTT
TRBV5-1	TRBJ2-7	14	NA	NA	CASSLGSGSYEQYF	TGCGCCAGCAGCTTGGGTTCCGGCAGCTACGAGCAGTACTTC
TRBV5-4	TRBJ1-1	17	NA	TRBD1	CASRGTGGDLLNTEAFF	TGTGCCAGCAGGGGGACAGGGGGCGATTTATTGAACACTGAAGCTTTCTTT
TRBV6-5	TRBJ1-2	15	NA	NA	CASSSPGRTNYGYTF	TGTGCCAGCAGTTCCCCAGGACGAACTAACTATGGCTACACCTTC
TRBV6-1	TRBJ1-6	13	once	NA	CASSGWPDSPLHF	TGTGCCAGCAGTGGTTGGCCGGATTCACCCCTCCACTTT
TRBV10-3	TRBJ2-3	13	NA	NA	CAISVPSTDTQYF	TGTGCCATCAGTGTTCCGAGCACAGATACGCAGTATTTT
TRBV28	TRBJ1-6	15	NA	TRBD1	CASSFRTGGISPLHF	TGTGCCAGCAGTTTTCGGACAGGGGGTATTTCACCCCTCCACTTT